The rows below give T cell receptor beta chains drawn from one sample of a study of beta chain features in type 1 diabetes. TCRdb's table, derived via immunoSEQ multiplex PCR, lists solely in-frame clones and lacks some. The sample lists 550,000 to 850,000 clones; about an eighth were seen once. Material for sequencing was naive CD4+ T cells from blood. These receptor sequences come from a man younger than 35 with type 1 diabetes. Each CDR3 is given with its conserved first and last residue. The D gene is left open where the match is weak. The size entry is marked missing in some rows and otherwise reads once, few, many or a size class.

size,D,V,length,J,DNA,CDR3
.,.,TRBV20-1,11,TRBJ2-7,TGCAGTGCTCGGCCCGCCTACGAGCAGTACTTC,CSARPAYEQYF
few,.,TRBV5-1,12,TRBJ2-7,TGCGCCAGCAGCCCCCCCACCGAGAAGCAGTACTTC,CASSPPTEKQYF
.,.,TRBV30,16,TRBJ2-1,TGTGCCTGGAGGAAGAGGGGGACGCCAACCTACAATGAGCAGTTCTTC,CAWRKRGTPTYNEQFF
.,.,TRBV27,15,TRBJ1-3,TGTGCCAGCGGGGAACAGGGACCCTCTGGAAACACCATATATTTT,CASGEQGPSGNTIYF
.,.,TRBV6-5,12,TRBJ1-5,TGTGCCAGCAGTTACTTGGGTCAGCCCCAGCATTTT,CASSYLGQPQHF
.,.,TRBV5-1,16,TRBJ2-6,TGCGCCAGCAGCTTGCAAGTTGGGTCTGGGGCCAACGTCCTGACTTTC,CASSLQVGSGANVLTF
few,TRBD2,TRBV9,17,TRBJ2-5,TGTGCCAGCAGCGTAAGGGCCACTAGCGGGGGGGCGGAGACCCAGTACTTC,CASSVRATSGGAETQYF
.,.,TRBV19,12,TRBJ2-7,TGTGCCAGTAAGGGCAGGAGGTACGAGCAGTACTTC,CASKGRRYEQYF
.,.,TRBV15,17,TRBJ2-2,TGTGCCACCAGCAGGAAAGACAGGACAGACTTCACCGGGGAGCTGTTTTTT,CATSRKDRTDFTGELFF
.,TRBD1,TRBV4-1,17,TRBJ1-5,TGCGCCAGCAGCCAAGATCCCACAGGGGGCTATGGACAGCCCCAGCATTTT,CASSQDPTGGYGQPQHF
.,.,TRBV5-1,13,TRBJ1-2,TGCGCCAGCAGCGTAGACAGGTCCCATGGCTACACCTTC,CASSVDRSHGYTF
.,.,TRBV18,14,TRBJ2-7,TGTGCCAGCTCACCCCTACTGACAGATTACGAGCAGTACTTC,CASSPLLTDYEQYF
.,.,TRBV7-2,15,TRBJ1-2,TGTGCCAGCAGCTCCCCCAGGGACTCCACCTATGGCTACACCTTC,CASSSPRDSTYGYTF
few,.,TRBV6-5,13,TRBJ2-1,TGTGCCAGCAGTTATGGGGCGCGATATGAGCAGTTCTTC,CASSYGARYEQFF
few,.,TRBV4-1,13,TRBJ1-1,TGCGCCACCTCGTCAGTGGATGACACTGAAGCTTTCTTT,CATSSVDDTEAFF
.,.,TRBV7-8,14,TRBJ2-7,TGTGCCAGCAGCCAGGACCCGAACTCCTACGAGCAGTACTTC,CASSQDPNSYEQYF
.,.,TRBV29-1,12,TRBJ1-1,TGCAGCGTTGCCAGGGCGAACACTGAAGCTTTCTTT,CSVARANTEAFF
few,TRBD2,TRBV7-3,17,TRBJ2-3,TGTGCCAGCAGCCCCCACCCGACTAGCGGGGGCACAGATACGCAGTATTTT,CASSPHPTSGGTDTQYF
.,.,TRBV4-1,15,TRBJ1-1,TGCGCCAGCAGCCAAGATGGGGCAGGGGCCACTGAAGCTTTCTTT,CASSQDGAGATEAFF
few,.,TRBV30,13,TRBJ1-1,TGTGCCTGGGGCCCCTGGGAGAACACTGAAGCTTTCTTT,CAWGPWENTEAFF
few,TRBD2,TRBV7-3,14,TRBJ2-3,TGTGCCAGCAGCTCGGGACTAGCGGGGGATACGCAGTATTTT,CASSSGLAGDTQYF
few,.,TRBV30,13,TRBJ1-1,TGTGCCTGGAGTTTCGACCCGATATTGGGCGCTTTCTTT,CAWSFDPILGAFF
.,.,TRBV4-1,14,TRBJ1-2,TGCGCCAGCAGCCAAGATCGGGCCAGTGGGGGCTACACCTTC,CASSQDRASGGYTF
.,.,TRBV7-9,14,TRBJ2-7,TGTGCCAGCAGCCCTAGGACGGATTCCTACGAGCAGTACTTC,CASSPRTDSYEQYF
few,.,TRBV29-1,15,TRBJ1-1,TGCAGCGTTGCAAGAGGTACAGCCATGAACACTGAAGCTTTCTTT,CSVARGTAMNTEAFF
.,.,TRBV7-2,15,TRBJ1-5,TGTGCCAGCAGCTTTTCGGGGACGGGCAATCAGCCCCAGCATTTT,CASSFSGTGNQPQHF
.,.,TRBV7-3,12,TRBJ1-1,TGTGCCAGCAGCCTCCCGGGGACTGAAGCTTTCTTT,CASSLPGTEAFF
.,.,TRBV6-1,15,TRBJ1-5,TGTGCCAGCAGTGACCAGACAGGAGCGCCTCAGCCCCAGCATTTT,CASSDQTGAPQPQHF
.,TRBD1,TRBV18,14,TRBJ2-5,TGTGCCAGCTCACTCCGGACAGGGGAGGAGACCCAGTACTTC,CASSLRTGEETQYF
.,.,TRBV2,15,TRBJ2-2,TGTGCCAGCAGTGTCCAGCCTTTGAACACCGGGGAGCTGTTTTTT,CASSVQPLNTGELFF
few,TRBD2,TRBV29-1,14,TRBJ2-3,TGCAGCGTGAAACTAGCGTGGCGCACAGATACGCAGTATTTT,CSVKLAWRTDTQYF
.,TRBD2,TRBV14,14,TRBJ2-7,TGTGCCAGCAGCCACTCCGGGGGGATTAGCGAGCAGTACTTC,CASSHSGGISEQYF
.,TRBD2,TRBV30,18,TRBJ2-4,TGTGCCTGGAGCTCTAGCGGGGGGATCCCTCTAGCCAAAAACATTCAGTACTTC,CAWSSSGGIPLAKNIQYF
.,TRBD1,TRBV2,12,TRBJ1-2,TGTGCCAGCAGGGGACAGGGACATGGCTACACCTTC,CASRGQGHGYTF
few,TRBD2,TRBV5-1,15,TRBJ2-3,TGCGCCAGCAGCTTGGTAGCGGGCAGCACAGATACGCAGTATTTT,CASSLVAGSTDTQYF
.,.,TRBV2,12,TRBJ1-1,TGTGCCTGCGTGAGGGGTTTCACTGAAGCTTTCTTT,CACVRGFTEAFF
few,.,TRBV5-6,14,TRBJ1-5,TGTGCCAGCAGCCCTAGTTATAGCAATCAGCCCCAGCATTTT,CASSPSYSNQPQHF
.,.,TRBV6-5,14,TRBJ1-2,TGTGCCAGCAGTAGACAGCGTCCCGAAAAAAGCTACACCTTC,CASSRQRPEKSYTF
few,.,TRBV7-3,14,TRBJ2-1,TGTGCCAGCAGCTTAGATGGGGCGGGCAATGAGCAGTTCTTC,CASSLDGAGNEQFF
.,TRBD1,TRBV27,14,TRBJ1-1,TGTGCCACCTCCAGGAGGGACAGGGACACTGAAGCTTTCTTT,CATSRRDRDTEAFF